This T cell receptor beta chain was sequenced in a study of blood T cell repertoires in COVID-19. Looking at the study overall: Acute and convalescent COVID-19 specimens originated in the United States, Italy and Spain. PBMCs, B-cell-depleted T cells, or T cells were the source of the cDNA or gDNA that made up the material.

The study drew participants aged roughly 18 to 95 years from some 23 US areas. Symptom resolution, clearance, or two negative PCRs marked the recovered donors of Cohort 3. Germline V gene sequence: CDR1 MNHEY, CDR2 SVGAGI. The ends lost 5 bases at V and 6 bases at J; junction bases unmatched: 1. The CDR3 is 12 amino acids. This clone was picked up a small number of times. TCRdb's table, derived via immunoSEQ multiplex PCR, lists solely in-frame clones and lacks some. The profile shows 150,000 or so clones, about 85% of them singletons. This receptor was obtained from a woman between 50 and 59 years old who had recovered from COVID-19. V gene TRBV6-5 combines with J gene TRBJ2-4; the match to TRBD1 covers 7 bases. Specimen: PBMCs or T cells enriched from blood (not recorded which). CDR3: CASSNRGNIQYF. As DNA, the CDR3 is TGTGCCAGCAGTAACAGGGGAAACATTCAGTACTTC.